What follows are 22 T cell receptor beta chains derived from one specimen sequenced in a study of blood T cell repertoires in COVID-19. This table comes from immunoSEQ multiplex PCR, and its TCRdb copy is limited to in-frame clones, with some not included. This sample has roughly 43,000 clones; roughly 85% occur once, and the top ten carry 6.5% to 9%. The sequencing input was peripheral blood. These TCRs come from a man aged 55 to 70 with active COVID-19.

This rearrangement joins TRBV6-2 or TRBV6-3 to TRBJ2-1, with no clear D. The CDR3 has 13 amino acids. The germline gives CDR1 MNHEY, CDR2 SVGEGT. The V end lost 4 bases, the J end lost 5 bases, and 9 bases lay between the germline ends. In DNA, the CDR3 is TGTGCCAGCAGTTCCCCGAGCAACAATGAGCAGTTCTTC. It yields the protein CASSSPSNNEQFF.

V gene TRBV3-1 (or the pseudogene TRBV3-2) combines with J gene TRBJ2-2, with TRBD2 matching 10 bases. The CDR3 runs 15 residues. Trimming took 6 bases from V and 5 from J; bases not matched to a gene: 6. Germline values: CDR1 LGHDT, CDR2 YNNKEL (reference sequence). CDR3 in DNA: TGTGCCAGCAGTCCTAGCGGGAGAAGTACCGGGGAGCTGTTTTTT. Translating it yields CASSPSGRSTGELFF.

The rearrangement uses TRBV7-2 and TRBJ2-7; a possible D gene is TRBD2 (5 bases). The CDR3 runs to 14 residues. CDR1 SGHTA and CDR2 FQGNSA come from the germline V gene. V dropped 5 bases and J dropped 2 bases, with 13 bases sitting between them. DNA for the CDR3: TGTGCCAGCAGCCCCTTGAGGGCCGCCTACGAGCAGTACTTC. Its protein is CASSPLRAAYEQYF.

The gene calls are TRBV4-1 and TRBJ1-5; TRBD1 agrees at 7 bases. The length of the CDR3 is 16 residues. Germline V gene lookup returns CDR1 MGHRA and CDR2 YSYEKL. V lost 4 bases, J lost 0 bases, and 6 bases stayed unmatched. The CDR3 region has the DNA TGCGCCAGCAGCCTACCCGGGACAGCTAGCAATCAGCCCCAGCATTTT. Translated, it gives CASSLPGTASNQPQHF.

V is TRBV18 and J is TRBJ2-3, with a tentative D call TRBD1 (6 bases). CDR1 is KGHSH and CDR2 is LQKENI in the germline V gene. CDR3 length equals 15 residues. Trimming cost V 6 bases and J 6 bases, with 19 bases left between them. Here the CDR3 reads CASSLQTGTTDTQYF. The CDR3 DNA sequence: TGTGCCAGCTCGCTTCAGACCGGGACAACCGATACGCAGTATTTT.

The chain is built from TRBV3-1 (or the pseudogene TRBV3-2) and TRBJ2-1; 13 nucleotides agree with TRBD2. J was trimmed by 6 bases and V by 1 base; bases with no gene match: 0. The CDR3 spans 15 residues. Germline-derived CDR1 and CDR2 are LGHDT and YNNKEL (reference sequence). For the CDR3, the DNA is TGTGCCAGCAGCCAAGGACTAGCGGGAGGCAATGAGCAGTTCTTC. Protein product: CASSQGLAGGNEQFF.

The V gene is TRBV4-1, the J gene TRBJ2-1, with D possibly matching TRBD2 (6 bases). CDR3 size: 17 residues. CDR1 and CDR2 from the germline V gene are MGHRA and YSYEKL. The V end was cut by 0 bases, the J end by 0 bases, with 12 bases between. The CDR3 DNA reads TGCGCCAGCAGCCAAGAGGCGGGACCTAGCTCCTACAATGAGCAGTTCTTC. Its translation is CASSQEAGPSSYNEQFF.

This clone was observed a single time. The chain links TRBV4-2 to TRBJ2-5; 8 bases map to TRBD2. The length of the CDR3 is 19 residues. Germline loops: CDR1 LGHNA, CDR2 YNFKEQ. V gave up 0 bases and J gave up 5 bases; unmatched junction bases: 17. The CDR3 region has the DNA TGTGCCAGCAGCCAAGATCAAGCGGGAGAGGGGTTGATCGGGGAGACCCAGTACTTC. Translated, it gives CASSQDQAGEGLIGETQYF.

V is TRBV4-2 and J is TRBJ1-2, with TRBD1 matching over 8 bases. Germline V CDR1 and CDR2: LGHNA, YNFKEQ. Unmatched junction bases numbered 11, after V lost 1 base and J lost 4 bases. The CDR3 has 17 residues. CDR3 in DNA: TGTGCCAGCAGCCAAGCCAGGGGACAGGCCTTCACCTATGGCTACACCTTC. This codes for CASSQARGQAFTYGYTF.

The CDR3 region is CSAGPQGEKETQYF. As DNA, the CDR3 is TGCAGCGCCGGACCACAGGGGGAGAAAGAGACCCAGTACTTC. The chain carries TRBV29-1 and TRBJ2-5; 8 bases fit TRBD1. V lost 7 bases, J lost 3 bases, and 10 bases stayed unmatched. CDR3 length: 14 residues. Germline assignment: CDR1 SQVTM and CDR2 ANQGSEA.

The chain couples TRBV2 to TRBJ2-3; D perhaps matches TRBD1 (5 bases). There are 13 residues in the CDR3. Trimming took off 4 bases at V and 4 bases at J, with 9 bases between the two ends. CDR1 is SNHLY and CDR2 is FYNNEI in the germline V gene. For the CDR3, the DNA is TGTGCCAGCAGTGGACAGCTCGCAGATACGCAGTATTTT. Residues: CASSGQLADTQYF.

The CDR3 sequence: CASSYGTSGRTTQYF. CDR3 nucleotide sequence: TGTGCCAGCAGCTACGGGACTAGCGGGAGGACAACGCAGTATTTT. This chain links TRBV7-8 with TRBJ2-3; 15 bases align to TRBD2. There are 15 residues in the CDR3. Trimming took 4 bases from V and 9 from J; bases not matched to a gene: 5. Germline V gene sequence: CDR1 SGHVS, CDR2 FQNEAQ. The full variable domain, with the rest looked up from reference TRBV7-8 and TRBJ2-3, is GAGVSQSPRYKVAKRGQDVALRCDPISGHVSLFWYQQALGQGPEFLTYFQNEAQLDKSGLPSDRFFAERPEGSVSTLKIQRTQQEDSAVYLCASSYGTSGRTTQYFGPGTRLTVL.

The V and J genes are TRBV29-1 and TRBJ2-7, with 7 bases that match TRBD1. Trimming cost V 4 bases and J 2 bases; bases outside gene matches: 8. Germline CDR1 reads SQVTM; CDR2 reads ANQGSEA. This CDR3 is built from 14 residues. CDR3 loop: CSVAPGQYPYEQYF. CDR3 nucleotide sequence: TGCAGCGTTGCACCGGGACAGTACCCCTACGAGCAGTACTTC.

V gene TRBV3-1 (or the pseudogene TRBV3-2) combines with J gene TRBJ2-7; D is undetermined. The CDR3 covers 14 residues. V lost 0 bases, J lost 2 bases, and 8 bases lay in between. Germline assignment: CDR1 LGHDT and CDR2 YNNKEL (reference sequence). The CDR3 loop reads CASSQDPGTYEQYF. The DNA of the CDR3 is TGTGCCAGCAGCCAAGACCCAGGCACCTACGAGCAGTACTTC.

This clone was observed a few times. The CDR3 DNA reads as TGTGCCAGCAGCTTTCCCGGGAGGGCGAACACCGGGGAGCTGTTTTTT. As protein: CASSFPGRANTGELFF. The chain couples TRBV5-6 to TRBJ2-2; 8 bases are a match to TRBD2. The V gene end was trimmed by 2 bases and the J gene end by 0 bases; junction bases not matched to a gene: 3. The CDR3 spans 16 residues. CDR1 is SGHDT and CDR2 is YYEEEE in the germline V gene.

The rearrangement uses TRBV5-1 and TRBJ2-3; TRBD2 is a possible D gene (6 bases). Trimming took 2 bases from V and 5 from J, leaving 15 bases between them. Germline lookup yields CDR1 SGHRS and CDR2 YFSETQ. The CDR3 contains 15 residues. The CDR3 coding sequence is TGCGCCAGCAGCTTAGGGGCAGGGACTCGAGATACGCAGTATTTT. This encodes CASSLGAGTRDTQYF.

This chain uses TRBV29-1 with TRBJ2-7; 7 nucleotides match TRBD2. The CDR3 totals 13 residues. J gave up 4 bases and V 3 bases, and 6 bases lay outside the gene matches. Per germline, CDR1 SQVTM and CDR2 ANQGSEA. In DNA form, the CDR3 reads TGCAGCGTTGAGAGGGAGGGCCTGTACGAGCAGTACTTC. It specifies CSVEREGLYEQYF.

The chain uses TRBV19 and TRBJ1-4, with 7 bases fitting TRBD1. The CDR3 consists of 13 residues. Unmatched junction bases numbered 6, after V lost 8 bases and J lost 6 bases. Germline CDR1 and CDR2: LNHDA and SQIVND (reference sequence). CDR3 residues: CASLDRADEKLFF. CDR3 nucleotide sequence: TGTGCCAGTCTTGACAGGGCGGATGAAAAACTGTTTTTT.

The chain carries TRBV6-1 and TRBJ2-3; TRBD2 aligns across 13 bases. J lost 5 bases, V lost 4 bases, and 9 bases had no gene match. The CDR3 is 17 amino acids. CDR1 is MNHNS and CDR2 is SASEGT in the germline V gene. CDR3 protein: CASSARSGTSGIDTQYF. The CDR3 DNA reads as TGTGCCAGCAGTGCCCGCTCCGGGACTAGCGGGATAGATACGCAGTATTTT.

This chain joins TRBV18 and TRBJ2-7; 11 bases line up with TRBD2. Germline loops: CDR1 KGHSH, CDR2 LQKENI. V lost 0 bases and J lost 2; bases outside the gene matches: 3. CDR3 size: 16 residues. This CDR3 is CASSPPGLAVTYEQYF. The CDR3 DNA follows: TGTGCCAGCTCACCACCGGGACTAGCGGTAACCTACGAGCAGTACTTC.

The rearrangement joins TRBV11-1 to TRBJ2-3, with a possible D match to TRBD2 (5 bases). CDR3 length: 16 amino acids. With 0 bases removed from V and 5 bases from J, the gap between germline ends came to 15 bases. Germline CDR1 SGHAT, CDR2 FQDESV (reference sequence). CDR3: CASSLARGSFKDTQYF. CDR3 DNA sequence: TGTGCCAGCAGCTTAGCGCGAGGGAGTTTCAAAGATACGCAGTATTTT.

The chain links TRBV28 to TRBJ1-1; maybe TRBD1 (6 bases). Germline loops: CDR1 MDHEN, CDR2 SYDVKM. The CDR3 runs 12 residues. V was trimmed by 1 base and J by 11 bases, leaving 11 bases between them. CDR3: CASSLLQGRAFF. CDR3 nucleotide sequence: TGTGCCAGCAGTTTATTACAGGGTAGGGCTTTCTTT.